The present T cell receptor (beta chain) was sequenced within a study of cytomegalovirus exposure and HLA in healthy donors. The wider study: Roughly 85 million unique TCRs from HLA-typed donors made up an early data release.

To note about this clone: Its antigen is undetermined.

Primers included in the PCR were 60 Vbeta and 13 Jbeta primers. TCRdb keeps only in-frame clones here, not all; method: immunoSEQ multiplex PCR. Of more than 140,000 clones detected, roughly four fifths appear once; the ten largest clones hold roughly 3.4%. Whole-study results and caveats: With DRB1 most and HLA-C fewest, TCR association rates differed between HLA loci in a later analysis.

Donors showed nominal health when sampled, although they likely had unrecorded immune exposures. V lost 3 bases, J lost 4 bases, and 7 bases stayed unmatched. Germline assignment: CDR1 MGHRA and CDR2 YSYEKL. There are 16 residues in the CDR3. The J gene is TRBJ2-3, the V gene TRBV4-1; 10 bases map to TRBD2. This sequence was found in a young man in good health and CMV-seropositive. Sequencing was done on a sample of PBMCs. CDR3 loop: CASSHGLAGVADTQYF. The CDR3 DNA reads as TGCGCCAGCAGCCATGGTCTAGCGGGAGTGGCAGATACGCAGTATTTT.